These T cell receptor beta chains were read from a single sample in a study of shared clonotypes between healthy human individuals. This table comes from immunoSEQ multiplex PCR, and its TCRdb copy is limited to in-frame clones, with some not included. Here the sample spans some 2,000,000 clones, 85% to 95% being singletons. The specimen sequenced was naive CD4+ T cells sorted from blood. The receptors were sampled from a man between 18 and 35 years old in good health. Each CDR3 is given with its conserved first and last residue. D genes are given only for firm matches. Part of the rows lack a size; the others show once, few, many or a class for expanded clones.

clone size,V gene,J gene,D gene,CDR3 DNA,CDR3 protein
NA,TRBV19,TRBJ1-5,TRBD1,TGTGCCAGTAGTATAGGATGGCAGGGGGCCCAGCCCCAGCATTTT,CASSIGWQGAQPQHF
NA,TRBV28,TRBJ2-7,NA,TGTGCCAGCAGTTTAATGGGATTATCCTACGAGCAGTACTTC,CASSLMGLSYEQYF
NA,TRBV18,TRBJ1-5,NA,TGTGCCAGCTCACCGTCAGGGGAATTTCAGCCCCAGCATTTT,CASSPSGEFQPQHF
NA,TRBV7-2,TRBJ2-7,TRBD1,TGTGCCAGCAGCTTCCTACCGGGACAGGGGTCCTACGAGCAGTACTTC,CASSFLPGQGSYEQYF
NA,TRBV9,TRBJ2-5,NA,TGTGCCAGCAGCGTAGGACAGAAAGAGACCCAGTACTTC,CASSVGQKETQYF
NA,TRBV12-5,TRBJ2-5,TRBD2,TGTGCTAGTGGTCCGACCGGGACTAGCGGAGAGACCCAGTACTTC,CASGPTGTSGETQYF
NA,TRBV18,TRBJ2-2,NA,TGTGCCAGCTCACCGGACTTAACCGGGGAGCTGTTTTTT,CASSPDLTGELFF
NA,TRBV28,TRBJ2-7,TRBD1,TGTGCCAGCAGTTTCCGGGACAGGGGCGGAGAGCAGTACTTC,CASSFRDRGGEQYF
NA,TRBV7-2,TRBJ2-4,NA,TGTGCCAGCAGCTTAGAGGGTTGGAACATTCAGTACTTC,CASSLEGWNIQYF
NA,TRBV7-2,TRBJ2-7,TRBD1,TGTGCCAGCAGCCGGGACAGGGGGCCGTCCTACGAGCAGTACTTC,CASSRDRGPSYEQYF
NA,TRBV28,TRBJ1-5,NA,TGTGCCACCACAGGTGGGGGGACAAATCAGCCCCAGCATTTT,CATTGGGTNQPQHF
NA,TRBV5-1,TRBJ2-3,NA,TGCGCCAGCAGCTTTGGAAGGACCACAGACACAGATACGCAGTATTTT,CASSFGRTTDTDTQYF
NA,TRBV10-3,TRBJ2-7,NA,TGTGCCATCAGTGAGTCAACCGGGACCTTATACTACGAGCAGTACTTC,CAISESTGTLYYEQYF
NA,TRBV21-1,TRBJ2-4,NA,TGTGCCAGCAGCAAAGTAGGTCGGGGCCGTGAAAACATTCAGTACTTC,CASSKVGRGRENIQYF
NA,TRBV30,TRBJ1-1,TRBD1,TGTGCCTGGAGTGCACAGGGGTCTAACACTGAAGCTTTCTTT,CAWSAQGSNTEAFF
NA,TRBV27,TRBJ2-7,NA,TGTGCCAGCAGTTTTTGGGGGAGAGAGCAGTACTTC,CASSFWGREQYF
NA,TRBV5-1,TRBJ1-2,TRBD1,TGCGCCAGCAGCTCCACAGGGGGCAACTATGGCTACACCTTC,CASSSTGGNYGYTF
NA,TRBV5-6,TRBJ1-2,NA,TGTGCCAGCAGCTTGGCGGGGGGCCAAAACAACTATGGCTACACCTTC,CASSLAGGQNNYGYTF
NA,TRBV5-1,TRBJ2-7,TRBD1,TGCGCCAGCGGAACAGGGGGCGGAGGGGATGGCGAGCAGTACTTC,CASGTGGGGDGEQYF
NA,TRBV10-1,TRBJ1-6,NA,TGCGCCAGCGCCAAGGGGTTTGATTCACCCCTCCACTTT,CASAKGFDSPLHF
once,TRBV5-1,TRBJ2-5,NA,TGCGCCAGCAGCCCCCAGGGGCAAGAGACCCAGTACTTC,CASSPQGQETQYF
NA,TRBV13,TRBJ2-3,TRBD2,TGTGCCAGCAGCTTAACCAGCGGGAGGGCCAGGGATACGCAGTATTTT,CASSLTSGRARDTQYF
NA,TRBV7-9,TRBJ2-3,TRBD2,TGTGCCAGCAGCTTAGCAGCAACCCGTAGCGGGGGCACAGATACGCAGTATTTT,CASSLAATRSGGTDTQYF
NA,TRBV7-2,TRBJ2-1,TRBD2,TGTGCCAGCAGCTTATCGGCCCTAGCGGGAGGGGGCAATGAGCAGTTCTTC,CASSLSALAGGGNEQFF
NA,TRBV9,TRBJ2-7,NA,TGTGCCAGCAGCGTAGGGACGCACTCACCTTACGAGCAGTACTTC,CASSVGTHSPYEQYF
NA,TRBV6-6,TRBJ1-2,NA,TGTGCCAGCAGCTCTGATCCAGGGTATGGCTACACCTTC,CASSSDPGYGYTF
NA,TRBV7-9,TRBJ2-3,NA,TGTGCCAGCTGCCGCGACACAGATACGCAGTATTTT,CASCRDTDTQYF
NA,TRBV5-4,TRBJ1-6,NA,TGTGCCAGCAGCTACTCAGGTTCCTATAAGGTTTCACCCCTCCACTTT,CASSYSGSYKVSPLHF
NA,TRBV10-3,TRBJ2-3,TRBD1,TGTGCCATTCAAGGACAGGGCACAGATACGCAGTATTTT,CAIQGQGTDTQYF